The 10 T cell receptor beta chains below come from one sample, sequenced in a study of cytomegalovirus exposure and HLA in healthy donors. With 60 Vbeta and 13 Jbeta primers, the PCR was carried out. TCRdb keeps only in-frame clones here, not all; method: immunoSEQ multiplex PCR. Of 160,000 or so clones in the sample, about 72% are singletons; the top ten hold more than 1.2%. Sequenced material: PBMCs. The receptors here all came from a man aged 55-75 years in good health and CMV-seronegative.

Note on this clone: Other nucleotide sequences in the sample specify the same CDR3. CDR3 region: CASSLRGDGYTF. CDR3 coding DNA: TGTGCCAGCAGCTTGCGGGGTGATGGCTACACCTTC. V gene TRBV5-4 combines with J gene TRBJ1-2; D remains ambiguous. CDR3 length: 12 residues. V was clipped by 1 base and J by 6 bases, with 7 bases between them. CDR1 is SGHNT and CDR2 is YYREEE in the germline V gene (reference sequence).

This clone occurred a few times. This rearrangement joins TRBV27 to TRBJ2-1, with 13 bases lining up with TRBD2. Germline CDR1 and CDR2: MNHEY and SMNVEV (reference sequence). V lost 6 bases and J lost 2; bases outside the gene matches: 13. This CDR3 comprises 19 residues. In DNA form, the CDR3 reads TGTGCCAGCAGCCCCCTAGATCGGACTAGCGGGAGAACCTACAATGAGCAGTTCTTC. It is translated as CASSPLDRTSGRTYNEQFF.

The V gene is TRBV5-4, the J gene TRBJ1-3; D possibly corresponds to TRBD1 (6 bases). This CDR3 contains 14 residues. Trimming shortened V by 3 bases and J by 3 bases, and 10 bases separated the two germline ends. CDR1 and CDR2 from the germline V gene are SGHNT and YYREEE (reference sequence). The CDR3 region has the DNA TGTGCCAGCAGCTCGGGGACATTTGGAAACACCATATATTTT. This sequence encodes CASSSGTFGNTIYF.

Concerning this clone: Sequence at one end of the junction differs from germline and may be a read error. V is TRBV7-9 and J is TRBJ2-3; 10 nucleotides line up with TRBD2. The CDR3 runs to 15 residues. Germline V CDR1 and CDR2: SEHNR, FQNEAQ (reference sequence). The CDR3 sequence is CSSSPGLAGTDTQYF. The CDR3 DNA reads as TGTTCCAGCAGCCCAGGACTAGCGGGCACAGATACGCAGTATTTT. The whole variable domain, filled in from reference TRBV7-9 and TRBJ2-3, reads DTGVSQNPRHKITKRGQNVTFRCDPISEHNRLYWYRQTLGQGPEFLTYFQNEAQLEKSRLLSDRFSAERPKGSFSTLEIQRTEQGDSAMYLCSSSPGLAGTDTQYFGPGTRLTVL.

The V gene is TRBV28, the J gene TRBJ2-5; the D gene is possibly TRBD1 (6 bases). V was clipped by 0 bases and J by 1 base, with 15 bases between them. This CDR3 comprises 17 residues. Germline values: CDR1 MDHEN, CDR2 SYDVKM. DNA for the CDR3: TGTGCCAGCAGTTTATGGGGGGCCCCCGCGGGCCAAGAGACCCAGTACTTC. The encoded protein is CASSLWGAPAGQETQYF.

The rearrangement links TRBV4-1 to TRBJ2-3, with D possibly being TRBD1 (5 bases). The V gene's germline CDR1 is MGHRA and CDR2 YSYEKL. The CDR3 is 15 amino acids. Trimming left V 0 bases short and J 6 bases short, with 13 bases between. As DNA, the CDR3 is TGCGCCAGCAGCCAAGATGGTGACAGACCTGATACGCAGTATTTT. Translated, it gives CASSQDGDRPDTQYF.

The chain employs TRBV2 and TRBJ1-5, with 7 positions matching TRBD1. The CDR3 has 14 amino acids. The germline V gene encodes CDR1 SNHLY and CDR2 FYNNEI. The trim removed 6 bases at V and 7 bases at J, leaving 9 bases unmatched. As DNA, the CDR3 is TGTGCCAGCAGCGTACAGGGGTCACGGCAGCCCCAGCATTTT. Amino acids: CASSVQGSRQPQHF.

V gene TRBV7-2 combines with J gene TRBJ2-1; the D gene is possibly TRBD2 (5 bases). In germline, CDR1 is SGHTA, CDR2 FQGNSA. Trimming shortened V by 1 base and J by 4 bases, and 8 bases separated the two germline ends. The CDR3 has 14 residues. This CDR3 reads CASSLELEYNEQFF. The CDR3 DNA is TGTGCCAGCAGCTTAGAACTAGAATACAATGAGCAGTTCTTC.

Concerning this clone: This same CDR3 is encoded by further DNA sequences in the sample. The chain couples TRBV7-2 to TRBJ2-3; D ambiguous. V lost 4 bases and J 2 bases, leaving 4 bases between the germline ends. Per germline, CDR1 SGHTA and CDR2 FQGNSA. This CDR3 spans 12 amino acids. CDR3 coding DNA: TGTGCCAGCAGCTCCTACACAGATACGCAGTATTTT. Protein: CASSSYTDTQYF.

The rearrangement joins TRBV16 to TRBJ2-4, with 7 positions matching TRBD2. The V gene end was trimmed by 0 bases and the J gene end by 6 bases; junction bases not matched to a gene: 5. Per the germline V gene, CDR1 is KGHSY and CDR2 is FQNENV. The CDR3 sequence is 15 residues long. CDR3 nucleotide sequence: TGTGCCAGCAGCCAATCAGAAGCGGGGACAAACATTCAGTACTTC. Protein: CASSQSEAGTNIQYF.